This TCR beta chain was retrieved from a study of blood T cell repertoires in COVID-19. Overall study context: COVID-19 samples, acute and convalescent, were from the United States, Italy and Spain. T cells, B-cell-depleted T cells, or PBMCs supplied cDNA or gDNA.

Per the original methods: Amplification of reference gene primers was used by the study to estimate nucleated cell counts. Sequenced by immunoSEQ multiplex PCR; TCRdb stores in-frame clones only, minus some. V and J calls and clone size are given by that table; D and trimming were obtained from the DNA. The table lists under 200,000 clones, about 86% of them singletons. This CDR3 comprises 15 residues. The trim removed 3 bases at V and 8 bases at J, leaving 12 bases unmatched. Germline values: CDR1 SGDLS, CDR2 YYNGEE. This TCR was sampled from a man between 60 and 75 years old with acute or convalescent COVID-19. The sample comprised peripheral blood. V is TRBV9 and J is TRBJ1-2; 8 nucleotides align to TRBD1. As DNA, the CDR3 is TGTGCCAGCAGCGCCCGGACAGGGCCCCCAGAGGGCTACACCTTC. It specifies CASSARTGPPEGYTF.